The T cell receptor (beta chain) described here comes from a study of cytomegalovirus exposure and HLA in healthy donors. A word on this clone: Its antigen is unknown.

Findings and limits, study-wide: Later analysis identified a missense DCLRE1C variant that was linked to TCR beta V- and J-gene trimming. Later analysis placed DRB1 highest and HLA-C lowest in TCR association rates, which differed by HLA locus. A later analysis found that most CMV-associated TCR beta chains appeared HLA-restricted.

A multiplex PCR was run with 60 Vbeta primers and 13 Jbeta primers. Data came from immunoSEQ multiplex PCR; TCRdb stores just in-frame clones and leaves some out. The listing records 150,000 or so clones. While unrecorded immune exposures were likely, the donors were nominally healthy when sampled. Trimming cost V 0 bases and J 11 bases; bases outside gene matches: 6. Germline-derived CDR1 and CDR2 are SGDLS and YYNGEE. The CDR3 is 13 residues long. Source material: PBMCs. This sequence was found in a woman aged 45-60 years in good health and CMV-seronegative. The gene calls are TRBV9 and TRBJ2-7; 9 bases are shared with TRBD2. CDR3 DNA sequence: TGTGCCAGCAGCGTAGGGGGTAGCGGGAGAAAGTACTTC. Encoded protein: CASSVGGSGRKYF.